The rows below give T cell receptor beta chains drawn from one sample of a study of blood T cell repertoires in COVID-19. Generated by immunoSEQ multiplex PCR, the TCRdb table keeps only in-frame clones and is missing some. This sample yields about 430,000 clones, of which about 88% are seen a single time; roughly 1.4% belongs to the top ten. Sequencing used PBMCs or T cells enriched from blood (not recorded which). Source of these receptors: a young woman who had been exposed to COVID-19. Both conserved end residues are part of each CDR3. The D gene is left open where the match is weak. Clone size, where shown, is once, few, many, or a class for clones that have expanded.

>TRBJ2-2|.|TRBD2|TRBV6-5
CASNRGTTPTGELFF
TGTGCCAGCAACAGAGGGACTACTCCCACCGGGGAGCTGTTTTTT
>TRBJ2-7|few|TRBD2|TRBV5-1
CASSQSAGVGEQYF
TGCGCCAGCAGCCAGTCCGCGGGAGTAGGCGAGCAGTACTTC
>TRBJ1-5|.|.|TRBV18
CASSDQEGNQPQHF
TGTGCCAGCTCAGATCAGGAGGGCAATCAGCCCCAGCATTTT
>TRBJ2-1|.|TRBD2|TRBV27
CASSFRLAVNEQFF
TGTGCCAGCAGTTTTCGACTAGCGGTAAATGAGCAGTTCTTC
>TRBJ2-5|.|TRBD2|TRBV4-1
CASSQVVSSGGEETQYF
TGCGCCAGCAGCCAAGTGGTTTCTAGCGGGGGGGAAGAGACCCAGTACTTC
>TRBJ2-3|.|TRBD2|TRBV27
CASSLAGGTPDTQYF
TGTGCCAGCAGTTTAGCGGGGGGGACCCCAGATACGCAGTATTTT
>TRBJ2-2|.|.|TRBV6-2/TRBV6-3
CASSYQTVPGELFF
TGTGCCAGCAGTTACCAAACAGTACCCGGGGAGCTGTTTTTT
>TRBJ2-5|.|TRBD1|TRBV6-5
CASSTVQGAATQYF
TGTGCCAGCAGTACAGTACAGGGGGCTGCGACCCAGTACTTC
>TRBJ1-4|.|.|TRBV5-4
CASSLGGDQLFF
TGTGCCAGCAGCTTGGGCGGGGATCAGCTGTTTTTT
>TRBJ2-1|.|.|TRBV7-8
CASSLAPPGVAYNEQFF
TGTGCCAGCAGCTTAGCCCCTCCCGGGGTAGCCTACAATGAGCAGTTCTTC
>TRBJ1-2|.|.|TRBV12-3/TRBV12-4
CASSFEGYGYTF
TGTGCCAGCAGTTTCGAGGGCTATGGCTACACCTTC
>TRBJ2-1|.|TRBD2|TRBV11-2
CASSPRGAGGKDEQFF
TGTGCCAGCAGCCCCCGGGGAGCGGGAGGGAAGGATGAGCAGTTCTTC
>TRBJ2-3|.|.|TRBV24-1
CATSDRRGTDRTDTQYF
TGTGCCACCAGTGACCGCCGCGGGACGGACCGCACAGATACGCAGTATTTT
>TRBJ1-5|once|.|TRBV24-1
CATSDTGQQHF
TGTGCCACCAGTGATACAGGACAGCAGCATTTT
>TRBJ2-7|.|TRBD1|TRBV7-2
CASSETGVVVYEQYF
TGTGCCAGCAGCGAGACAGGGGTCGTGGTCTACGAGCAGTACTTC
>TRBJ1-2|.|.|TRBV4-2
CASSQAGLQRGYGYTF
TGTGCCAGCAGCCAAGCGGGACTCCAAAGGGGCTATGGCTACACCTTC
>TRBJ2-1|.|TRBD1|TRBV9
CASSARQGSNEQFF
TGTGCCAGCAGCGCGCGACAGGGATCCAATGAGCAGTTCTTC
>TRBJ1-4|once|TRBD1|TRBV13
CASSPRPGQLNEKLFF
TGTGCCAGCAGCCCCAGACCGGGACAGCTTAATGAAAAACTGTTTTTT
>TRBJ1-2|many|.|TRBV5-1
CASSPQELTYGYTF
TGCGCCAGCAGCCCCCAAGAACTCACCTATGGCTACACCTTC
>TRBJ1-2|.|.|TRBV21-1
CASSKAADRVLRYGYTF
TGTGCCAGCAGCAAGGCCGCGGACAGGGTACTAAGGTATGGCTACACCTTC
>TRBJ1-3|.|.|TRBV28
CASRGGQVPVSSGNTIYF
TGTGCCAGCAGAGGTGGGCAGGTACCCGTTTCGTCTGGAAACACCATATATTTT
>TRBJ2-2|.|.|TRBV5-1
CASSPKSYDSSNTGELFF
TGCGCCAGCAGCCCTAAGAGCTACGACAGCAGTAACACCGGGGAGCTGTTTTTT
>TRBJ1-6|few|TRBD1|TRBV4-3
CASSQDLLDRDNSPLHF
TGCGCCAGCAGCCAAGACCTCTTGGACAGGGATAATTCACCCCTCCACTTT
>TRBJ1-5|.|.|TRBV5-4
CASSLVGSDQPQHF
TGTGCCAGCAGCTTGGTCGGGAGTGATCAGCCCCAGCATTTT
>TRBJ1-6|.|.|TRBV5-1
CASSWTDLNSPLHF
TGCGCCAGCAGCTGGACAGACCTAAATTCACCCCTCCACTTT
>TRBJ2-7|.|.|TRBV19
CASSIGRLGYYEQYF
TGTGCCAGTAGTATCGGGAGACTGGGCTACTACGAGCAGTACTTC
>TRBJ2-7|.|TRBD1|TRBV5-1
CASSSRDRGRYEQYF
TGCGCCAGCAGCTCCCGGGACAGGGGGCGTTACGAGCAGTACTTC
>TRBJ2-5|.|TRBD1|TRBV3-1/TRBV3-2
CASSRAGTGGLETQYF
TGTGCCAGCAGCCGAGCCGGGACAGGAGGGCTAGAGACCCAGTACTTC
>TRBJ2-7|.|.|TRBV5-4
CASSLRPPDSVYEQYF
TGTGCCAGCAGCTTGCGACCTCCGGACTCGGTGTACGAGCAGTACTTC
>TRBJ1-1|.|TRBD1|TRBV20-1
CSAYRGGAAFF
TGCAGTGCTTACAGGGGTGGGGCAGCTTTCTTT
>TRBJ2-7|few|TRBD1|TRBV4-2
CASSQDGTGRSYEQYF
TGTGCCAGCAGCCAAGATGGGACAGGGCGATCCTACGAGCAGTACTTC
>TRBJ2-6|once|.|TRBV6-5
CASSYVGAGANVLTF
TGTGCCAGCAGTTACGTGGGAGCTGGGGCCAACGTCCTGACTTTC
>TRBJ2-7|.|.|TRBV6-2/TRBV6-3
CASSYTRDNYYEQYF
TGTGCCAGCAGTTACACAAGGGACAATTACTACGAGCAGTACTTC
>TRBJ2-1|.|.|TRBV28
CASSPPGDSYNEQFF
TGTGCCAGCAGCCCGCCGGGAGACTCCTACAATGAGCAGTTCTTC
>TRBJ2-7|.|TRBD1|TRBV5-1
CASSITGDSTYEQYF
TGCGCCAGCAGCATAACAGGGGACAGCACCTACGAGCAGTACTTC
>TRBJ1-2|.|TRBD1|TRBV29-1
CSVTRQGNNYGYTF
TGCAGCGTTACCCGACAGGGGAATAACTATGGCTACACCTTC
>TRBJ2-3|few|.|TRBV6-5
CASRTTGLTDTQYF
TGTGCCAGCAGGACGACAGGACTCACAGATACGCAGTATTTT
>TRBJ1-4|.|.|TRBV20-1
CSASRATNEKLFF
TGCAGTGCCAGTCGGGCAACTAATGAAAAACTGTTTTTT
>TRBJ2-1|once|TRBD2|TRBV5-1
CASSLGLAGVVYNEQFF
TGCGCCAGCAGCCTGGGACTAGCGGGAGTGGTTTACAATGAGCAGTTCTTC